A selection of T cell receptor beta chains follows, all from one sample in a study of T cell repertoires in cytomegalovirus infection. MiXCR was run by TCRdb on the reads, yielding one entry per CDR3 protein. Of a few hundred thousand distinct CDR3 sequences listed, under 45% are singletons. Their target antigens are unknown. Sequencing used cultured PBMCs, obtained from culture after CMV antigen stimulation. The receptors were gathered from a human donor in good health (CMV status not recorded). Some clones in this sample may be carry-over from other donors' samples. The CDR3 runs from the conserved cysteine through the conserved F or W. D genes are given only for firm matches. Size tells how often a clone was seen (once, few, many) or the class of an expanded clone, and some rows leave it out.

DNA | CDR3 | length | J | D | V | size
TGTGCCAGTGCCCACACGAGGGGGAAGGTTGGTCAGCCCCAGCATTTT | CASAHTRGKVGQPQHF | 16 | TRBJ1-5 | . | TRBV19 | .
TGTGCCAGCAGTACGCCGGGACAGGGGACAGATACGCAGTATTTT | CASSTPGQGTDTQYF | 15 | TRBJ2-3 | TRBD1 | TRBV6-1 | few
TGTGCCAGCGATCCCAGGGGCCGACCTAGCGGGAACAATGAGCAGTTCTTC | CASDPRGRPSGNNEQFF | 17 | TRBJ2-1 | TRBD2 | TRBV7-2 | few
TGTGCCAGCAGTTTTAGGGGCGGAACCTACGAGCAGTACTTC | CASSFRGGTYEQYF | 14 | TRBJ2-7 | . | TRBV12-3/TRBV12-4 | .
TGTGCCAGCAGCTTAATTCGCGGAGATACGCAGTATTTT | CASSLIRGDTQYF | 13 | TRBJ2-3 | . | TRBV7-2 | .
TGTGCCACCAGCAGAGAGTACATGAACACCGGGGAGCTGTTTTTT | CATSREYMNTGELFF | 15 | TRBJ2-2 | . | TRBV15 | .
TGTGCCAGCCTATGTAACGCTGGGGCCAACGTCCTGACTTTC | CASLCNAGANVLTF | 14 | TRBJ2-6 | . | TRBV11-3 | few
TGCAGTGCTAGAGACCCAGGGCCCGCGGCGGGGAATCAGCCCCAGCATTTT | CSARDPGPAAGNQPQHF | 17 | TRBJ1-5 | . | TRBV20-1 | .
TGTGCCAGCAGACCCTATCCCGGACAGGGTCGTGCCTACGAGCAGTACTTC | CASRPYPGQGRAYEQYF | 17 | TRBJ2-7 | TRBD1 | TRBV7-6 | .
TGTGCCAGCAGCGCTTCCCGTCCCGTGAATTCACCCCTCCACTTT | CASSASRPVNSPLHF | 15 | TRBJ1-6 | . | TRBV2 | .
TGTGCCAGCACCTCAGGAGGGGGGAAGTGGCCCCAGCATTTT | CASTSGGGKWPQHF | 14 | TRBJ1-5 | . | TRBV28 | .
TGTGCCAGCAGTCTTCGGGGGATTACTGAAGCTTTCTTT | CASSLRGITEAFF | 13 | TRBJ1-1 | . | TRBV12-3/TRBV12-4 | few
TGTGCCAGTGGGAGGGATTCCGGCTACGAGCAGTACTTC | CASGRDSGYEQYF | 13 | TRBJ2-7 | TRBD2 | TRBV19 | few
TGTGCCAGCAGCTTAACTAGCAAGAGCACCGGGGAGCTGTTTTTT | CASSLTSKSTGELFF | 15 | TRBJ2-2 | . | TRBV7-2 | few
TGTGCCAGCAGCTCCACCCCAGGGGGCGGGCAAGAGACCCAGTACTTC | CASSSTPGGGQETQYF | 16 | TRBJ2-5 | TRBD1 | TRBV7-6 | .
TGTGCCAGCAGTCCCGGACTAGCGGGGGGTTATACCCTAGAGACCCAGTACTTC | CASSPGLAGGYTLETQYF | 18 | TRBJ2-5 | TRBD2 | TRBV12-3/TRBV12-4 | once
TGTGCCAGCAGCCCGCGTCCGGGACGGGTGGTCACTGAAGCTTTCTTT | CASSPRPGRVVTEAFF | 16 | TRBJ1-1 | . | TRBV7-9 | .
TGTGCCAGCAGCTTAGCATTCCGGAGAGGGGGCTCAGATACGCAGTATTTT | CASSLAFRRGGSDTQYF | 17 | TRBJ2-3 | TRBD1 | TRBV7-2 | .
TGTGCCATCAGTGTTGGCTCCCAAGAGACCCAGTACTTC | CAISVGSQETQYF | 13 | TRBJ2-5 | . | TRBV10-3 | .
TGTGCCAGCAGCTTAAGATGGGACCCTGGAAACACCATATATTTT | CASSLRWDPGNTIYF | 15 | TRBJ1-3 | . | TRBV7-2 | few
TGTGCCAGCAGTCCGACGACAGGGGACTATGGCTACACCTTC | CASSPTTGDYGYTF | 14 | TRBJ1-2 | TRBD1 | TRBV12-3/TRBV12-4 | .
TGTGCCAGCAGTCGACTAGCGGGGGGTTTCAACGAGCAGTACTTC | CASSRLAGGFNEQYF | 15 | TRBJ2-7 | TRBD2 | TRBV6-2/TRBV6-3 | .
TGTGCCAGCAGCCAAGATCAGGACGGAAAGAAGAATGAGCAGTTCTTC | CASSQDQDGKKNEQFF | 16 | TRBJ2-1 | . | TRBV4-2 | once
TGTGCCAGCAGTTTTGGGGGGGGCATGGATCAGTTCTTC | CASSFGGGMDQFF | 13 | TRBJ2-1 | . | TRBV6-2/TRBV6-3 | .
TGTGCCAGCAGTTTTACAGGGGGGGACTATGGCTACACCTTC | CASSFTGGDYGYTF | 14 | TRBJ1-2 | TRBD1 | TRBV27 | .
TGTGCCAGCAGCCCCTCCAATGGGGGTGTCGGCACAGATACGCAGTATTTT | CASSPSNGGVGTDTQYF | 17 | TRBJ2-3 | . | TRBV4-2 | .
TGTGCCAGCAGCAACGGACCCCGGACGCGGTTCTTC | CASSNGPRTRFF | 12 | TRBJ2-1 | . | TRBV11-2 | .
TGCAGCGTTGAAGATTTTAATGATACGCAGTATTTT | CSVEDFNDTQYF | 12 | TRBJ2-3 | . | TRBV29-1 | .
TGTGCCAGCGGTAATACAGGAAAAAAACTGTTTTTT | CASGNTGKKLFF | 12 | TRBJ1-4 | . | TRBV28 | .
TGTGCCAGCAGCCTCCCCCCCCAGGGGGGTAGGTACGAGCAGTACTTC | CASSLPPQGGRYEQYF | 16 | TRBJ2-7 | . | TRBV7-8 | .
TGCAGTGCCGGGGGCTACGAGCAGTACTTC | CSAGGYEQYF | 10 | TRBJ2-7 | . | TRBV20-1 | .
TGTGCCAGCAGCTTAAACAGGGCGGGCGGGGAGCTGTTTTTT | CASSLNRAGGELFF | 14 | TRBJ2-2 | . | TRBV7-2 | .
TGTGCCAGCCTAGTCCGAAGGACTAGCGGGAGGGCCATGGATGAGCAGTTCTTC | CASLVRRTSGRAMDEQFF | 18 | TRBJ2-1 | TRBD2 | TRBV6-2/TRBV6-3 | .
TGTGCCAGCAGCCCGGGTGGGGGAACTAATGAAAAACTGTTTTTT | CASSPGGGTNEKLFF | 15 | TRBJ1-4 | . | TRBV5-4 | .
TGTGCCAGCAGTGCTGCAATCGGGTCCAAAAGCATTCAGTACTTC | CASSAAIGSKSIQYF | 15 | TRBJ2-4 | . | TRBV2 | .
TGTGCCAGCAATGATCTCCCCCCTCTTCAGCCCCAGCATTTT | CASNDLPPLQPQHF | 14 | TRBJ1-5 | . | TRBV6-2/TRBV6-3 | .
TGCAGTGCTAGCCTTCCGGCGGGGCACGGGAATGAGCAGTTCTTC | CSASLPAGHGNEQFF | 15 | TRBJ2-1 | . | TRBV20-1 | once
TGTGCCAGCAACCCGAGACGGGGGAACACTGAAGCTTTCTTT | CASNPRRGNTEAFF | 14 | TRBJ1-1 | . | TRBV2 | few
TGTGCCATCAGTGAAGGGATTCGGAACACTGAAGCTTTCTTT | CAISEGIRNTEAFF | 14 | TRBJ1-1 | . | TRBV10-3 | few
TGTGCTAGTGGTTCCTCTCTCGGGATACCCTCGGGGAATGAGCAGTTCTTC | CASGSSLGIPSGNEQFF | 17 | TRBJ2-1 | . | TRBV12-5 | once